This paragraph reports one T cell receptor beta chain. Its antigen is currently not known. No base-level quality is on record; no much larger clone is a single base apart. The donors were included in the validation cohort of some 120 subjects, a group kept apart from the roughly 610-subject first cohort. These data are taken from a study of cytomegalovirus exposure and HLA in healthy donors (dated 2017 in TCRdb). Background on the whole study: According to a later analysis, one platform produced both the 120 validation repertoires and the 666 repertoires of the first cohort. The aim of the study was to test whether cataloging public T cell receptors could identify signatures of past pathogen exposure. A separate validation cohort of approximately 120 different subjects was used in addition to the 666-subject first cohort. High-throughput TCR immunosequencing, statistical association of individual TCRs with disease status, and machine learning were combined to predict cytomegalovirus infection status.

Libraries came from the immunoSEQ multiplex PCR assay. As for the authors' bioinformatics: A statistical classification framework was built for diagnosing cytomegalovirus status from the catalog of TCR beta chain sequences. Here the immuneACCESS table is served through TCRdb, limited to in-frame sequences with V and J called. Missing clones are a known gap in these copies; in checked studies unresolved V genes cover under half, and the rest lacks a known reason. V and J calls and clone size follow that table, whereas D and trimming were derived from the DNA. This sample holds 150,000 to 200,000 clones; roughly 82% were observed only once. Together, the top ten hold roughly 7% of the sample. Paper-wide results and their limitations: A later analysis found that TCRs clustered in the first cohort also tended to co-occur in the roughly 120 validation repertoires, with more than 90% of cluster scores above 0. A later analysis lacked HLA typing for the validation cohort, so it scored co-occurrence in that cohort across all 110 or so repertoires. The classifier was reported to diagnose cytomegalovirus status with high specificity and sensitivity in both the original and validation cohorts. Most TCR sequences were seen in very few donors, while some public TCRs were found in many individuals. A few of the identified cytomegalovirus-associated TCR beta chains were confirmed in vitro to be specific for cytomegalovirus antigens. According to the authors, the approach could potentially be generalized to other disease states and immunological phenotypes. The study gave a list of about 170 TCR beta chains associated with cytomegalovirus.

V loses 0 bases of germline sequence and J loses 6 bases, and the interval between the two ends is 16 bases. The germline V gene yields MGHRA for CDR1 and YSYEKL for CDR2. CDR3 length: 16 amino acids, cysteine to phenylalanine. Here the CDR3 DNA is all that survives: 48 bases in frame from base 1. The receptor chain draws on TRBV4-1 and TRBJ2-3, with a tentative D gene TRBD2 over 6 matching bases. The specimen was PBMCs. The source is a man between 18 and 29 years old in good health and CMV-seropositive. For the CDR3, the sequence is CASSQEGRVAVDTQYF. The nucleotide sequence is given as TGCGCCAGCAGCCAAGAGGGCAGGGTAGCGGTGGATACGCAGTATTTT.